One sample yielded the 7 T cell receptor beta chains listed below, sequenced in a study of CD8 T cells in Susac syndrome. Random hexamers were used to reverse transcribe 0.5 to 1 ug of RNA. Via MiXCR, TCRdb re-called the immunoSEQ multiplex PCR reads, giving one row per CDR3 protein. This sample has 50,000 to 60,000 distinct CDR3 sequences; approximately 94% occur once, and the top ten carry nearly 0.2%. Sequenced material: CD8+ T cells from PBMCs. All receptors derive from a human donor in good health.

The chain couples TRBV3-1 to TRBJ2-3; D call uncertain. The CDR3 consists of 15 residues. V lost 0 bases to trimming and J lost 2 bases, with 9 bases between them. Germline CDR1 reads LGHDT; CDR2 reads YNNKEL (reference sequence). CDR3 bases: TGTGCCAGCAGCCAAGAAGGTATCTTCACAGATACGCAGTATTTT. Its protein product is CASSQEGIFTDTQYF.

DNA of the CDR3: TGTGCCAGCAGCCAACTGGGCACTGAAGCTTTCTTT. This codes for CASSQLGTEAFF. The rearrangement links TRBV5-6 to TRBJ1-1, with unresolved D. Trimming shortened V by 4 bases and J by 4 bases, and 8 bases separated the two germline ends. This CDR3 region has 12 residues. Germline-derived CDR1 and CDR2 are SGHDT and YYEEEE.

The chain couples TRBV27 to TRBJ2-5; 8 nucleotides align to TRBD1. The CDR3 covers 17 residues. The V gene end was trimmed by 7 bases and the J gene end by 6 bases; junction bases not matched to a gene: 19. CDR1 MNHEY and CDR2 SMNVEV come from the germline V gene (reference sequence). The CDR3 protein is CASTPSLSGQGWQTQYF. CDR3 nucleotides: TGTGCCAGCACCCCCTCCCTATCCGGACAGGGCTGGCAGACCCAGTACTTC.

The gene calls are TRBV7-2 and TRBJ1-2; D may be TRBD1 (5 bases). The V gene lost 7 bases and the J gene lost 4 bases, with 28 bases spanning the gap. The CDR3 has 18 amino acids. Germline CDR1 is SGHTA and CDR2 is FQGNSA. CDR3: CASIPLWGVTPRGYGYTF. CDR3 in DNA: TGTGCCAGCATCCCCCTGTGGGGCGTTACCCCCCGGGGCTATGGCTACACCTTC.

This clonotype was seen once. The chain is built from TRBV6-1 and TRBJ2-2; no firm D call. V lost 3 bases and J 7 bases, leaving 15 bases between the germline ends. The length of the CDR3 is 15 residues. The germline gives CDR1 MNHNS, CDR2 SASEGT. The CDR3 is CASSDPWTALGELFF. CDR3 nucleotides: TGTGCCAGCAGTGATCCCTGGACCGCCCTCGGGGAGCTGTTTTTT.

CDR3 DNA: TGTGCCAGCAGTCCCTTAAGCAGGGGGGGAGCCTACGAGCAGTACTTC. Encoded protein: CASSPLSRGGAYEQYF. This chain connects TRBV28 to TRBJ2-7, with D perhaps matching TRBD1 or TRBD2 (7 bases each). Germline V gene lookup returns CDR1 MDHEN and CDR2 SYDVKM. Trimming took 5 bases from V and 2 from J, leaving 19 bases between them. This CDR3 has 16 residues.

The chain employs TRBV3-1 and TRBJ1-2; 8 bases are shared with TRBD1. In germline, CDR1 is LGHDT, CDR2 YNNKEL (reference sequence). CDR3 length: 13 amino acids. V was pared by 4 bases and J by 8 bases, with 6 bases of the junction left unmatched. CDR3 region: CASSLGTGHGYTF. The DNA of the CDR3 is TGTGCCAGCAGCCTGGGGACAGGTCACGGCTACACCTTC.